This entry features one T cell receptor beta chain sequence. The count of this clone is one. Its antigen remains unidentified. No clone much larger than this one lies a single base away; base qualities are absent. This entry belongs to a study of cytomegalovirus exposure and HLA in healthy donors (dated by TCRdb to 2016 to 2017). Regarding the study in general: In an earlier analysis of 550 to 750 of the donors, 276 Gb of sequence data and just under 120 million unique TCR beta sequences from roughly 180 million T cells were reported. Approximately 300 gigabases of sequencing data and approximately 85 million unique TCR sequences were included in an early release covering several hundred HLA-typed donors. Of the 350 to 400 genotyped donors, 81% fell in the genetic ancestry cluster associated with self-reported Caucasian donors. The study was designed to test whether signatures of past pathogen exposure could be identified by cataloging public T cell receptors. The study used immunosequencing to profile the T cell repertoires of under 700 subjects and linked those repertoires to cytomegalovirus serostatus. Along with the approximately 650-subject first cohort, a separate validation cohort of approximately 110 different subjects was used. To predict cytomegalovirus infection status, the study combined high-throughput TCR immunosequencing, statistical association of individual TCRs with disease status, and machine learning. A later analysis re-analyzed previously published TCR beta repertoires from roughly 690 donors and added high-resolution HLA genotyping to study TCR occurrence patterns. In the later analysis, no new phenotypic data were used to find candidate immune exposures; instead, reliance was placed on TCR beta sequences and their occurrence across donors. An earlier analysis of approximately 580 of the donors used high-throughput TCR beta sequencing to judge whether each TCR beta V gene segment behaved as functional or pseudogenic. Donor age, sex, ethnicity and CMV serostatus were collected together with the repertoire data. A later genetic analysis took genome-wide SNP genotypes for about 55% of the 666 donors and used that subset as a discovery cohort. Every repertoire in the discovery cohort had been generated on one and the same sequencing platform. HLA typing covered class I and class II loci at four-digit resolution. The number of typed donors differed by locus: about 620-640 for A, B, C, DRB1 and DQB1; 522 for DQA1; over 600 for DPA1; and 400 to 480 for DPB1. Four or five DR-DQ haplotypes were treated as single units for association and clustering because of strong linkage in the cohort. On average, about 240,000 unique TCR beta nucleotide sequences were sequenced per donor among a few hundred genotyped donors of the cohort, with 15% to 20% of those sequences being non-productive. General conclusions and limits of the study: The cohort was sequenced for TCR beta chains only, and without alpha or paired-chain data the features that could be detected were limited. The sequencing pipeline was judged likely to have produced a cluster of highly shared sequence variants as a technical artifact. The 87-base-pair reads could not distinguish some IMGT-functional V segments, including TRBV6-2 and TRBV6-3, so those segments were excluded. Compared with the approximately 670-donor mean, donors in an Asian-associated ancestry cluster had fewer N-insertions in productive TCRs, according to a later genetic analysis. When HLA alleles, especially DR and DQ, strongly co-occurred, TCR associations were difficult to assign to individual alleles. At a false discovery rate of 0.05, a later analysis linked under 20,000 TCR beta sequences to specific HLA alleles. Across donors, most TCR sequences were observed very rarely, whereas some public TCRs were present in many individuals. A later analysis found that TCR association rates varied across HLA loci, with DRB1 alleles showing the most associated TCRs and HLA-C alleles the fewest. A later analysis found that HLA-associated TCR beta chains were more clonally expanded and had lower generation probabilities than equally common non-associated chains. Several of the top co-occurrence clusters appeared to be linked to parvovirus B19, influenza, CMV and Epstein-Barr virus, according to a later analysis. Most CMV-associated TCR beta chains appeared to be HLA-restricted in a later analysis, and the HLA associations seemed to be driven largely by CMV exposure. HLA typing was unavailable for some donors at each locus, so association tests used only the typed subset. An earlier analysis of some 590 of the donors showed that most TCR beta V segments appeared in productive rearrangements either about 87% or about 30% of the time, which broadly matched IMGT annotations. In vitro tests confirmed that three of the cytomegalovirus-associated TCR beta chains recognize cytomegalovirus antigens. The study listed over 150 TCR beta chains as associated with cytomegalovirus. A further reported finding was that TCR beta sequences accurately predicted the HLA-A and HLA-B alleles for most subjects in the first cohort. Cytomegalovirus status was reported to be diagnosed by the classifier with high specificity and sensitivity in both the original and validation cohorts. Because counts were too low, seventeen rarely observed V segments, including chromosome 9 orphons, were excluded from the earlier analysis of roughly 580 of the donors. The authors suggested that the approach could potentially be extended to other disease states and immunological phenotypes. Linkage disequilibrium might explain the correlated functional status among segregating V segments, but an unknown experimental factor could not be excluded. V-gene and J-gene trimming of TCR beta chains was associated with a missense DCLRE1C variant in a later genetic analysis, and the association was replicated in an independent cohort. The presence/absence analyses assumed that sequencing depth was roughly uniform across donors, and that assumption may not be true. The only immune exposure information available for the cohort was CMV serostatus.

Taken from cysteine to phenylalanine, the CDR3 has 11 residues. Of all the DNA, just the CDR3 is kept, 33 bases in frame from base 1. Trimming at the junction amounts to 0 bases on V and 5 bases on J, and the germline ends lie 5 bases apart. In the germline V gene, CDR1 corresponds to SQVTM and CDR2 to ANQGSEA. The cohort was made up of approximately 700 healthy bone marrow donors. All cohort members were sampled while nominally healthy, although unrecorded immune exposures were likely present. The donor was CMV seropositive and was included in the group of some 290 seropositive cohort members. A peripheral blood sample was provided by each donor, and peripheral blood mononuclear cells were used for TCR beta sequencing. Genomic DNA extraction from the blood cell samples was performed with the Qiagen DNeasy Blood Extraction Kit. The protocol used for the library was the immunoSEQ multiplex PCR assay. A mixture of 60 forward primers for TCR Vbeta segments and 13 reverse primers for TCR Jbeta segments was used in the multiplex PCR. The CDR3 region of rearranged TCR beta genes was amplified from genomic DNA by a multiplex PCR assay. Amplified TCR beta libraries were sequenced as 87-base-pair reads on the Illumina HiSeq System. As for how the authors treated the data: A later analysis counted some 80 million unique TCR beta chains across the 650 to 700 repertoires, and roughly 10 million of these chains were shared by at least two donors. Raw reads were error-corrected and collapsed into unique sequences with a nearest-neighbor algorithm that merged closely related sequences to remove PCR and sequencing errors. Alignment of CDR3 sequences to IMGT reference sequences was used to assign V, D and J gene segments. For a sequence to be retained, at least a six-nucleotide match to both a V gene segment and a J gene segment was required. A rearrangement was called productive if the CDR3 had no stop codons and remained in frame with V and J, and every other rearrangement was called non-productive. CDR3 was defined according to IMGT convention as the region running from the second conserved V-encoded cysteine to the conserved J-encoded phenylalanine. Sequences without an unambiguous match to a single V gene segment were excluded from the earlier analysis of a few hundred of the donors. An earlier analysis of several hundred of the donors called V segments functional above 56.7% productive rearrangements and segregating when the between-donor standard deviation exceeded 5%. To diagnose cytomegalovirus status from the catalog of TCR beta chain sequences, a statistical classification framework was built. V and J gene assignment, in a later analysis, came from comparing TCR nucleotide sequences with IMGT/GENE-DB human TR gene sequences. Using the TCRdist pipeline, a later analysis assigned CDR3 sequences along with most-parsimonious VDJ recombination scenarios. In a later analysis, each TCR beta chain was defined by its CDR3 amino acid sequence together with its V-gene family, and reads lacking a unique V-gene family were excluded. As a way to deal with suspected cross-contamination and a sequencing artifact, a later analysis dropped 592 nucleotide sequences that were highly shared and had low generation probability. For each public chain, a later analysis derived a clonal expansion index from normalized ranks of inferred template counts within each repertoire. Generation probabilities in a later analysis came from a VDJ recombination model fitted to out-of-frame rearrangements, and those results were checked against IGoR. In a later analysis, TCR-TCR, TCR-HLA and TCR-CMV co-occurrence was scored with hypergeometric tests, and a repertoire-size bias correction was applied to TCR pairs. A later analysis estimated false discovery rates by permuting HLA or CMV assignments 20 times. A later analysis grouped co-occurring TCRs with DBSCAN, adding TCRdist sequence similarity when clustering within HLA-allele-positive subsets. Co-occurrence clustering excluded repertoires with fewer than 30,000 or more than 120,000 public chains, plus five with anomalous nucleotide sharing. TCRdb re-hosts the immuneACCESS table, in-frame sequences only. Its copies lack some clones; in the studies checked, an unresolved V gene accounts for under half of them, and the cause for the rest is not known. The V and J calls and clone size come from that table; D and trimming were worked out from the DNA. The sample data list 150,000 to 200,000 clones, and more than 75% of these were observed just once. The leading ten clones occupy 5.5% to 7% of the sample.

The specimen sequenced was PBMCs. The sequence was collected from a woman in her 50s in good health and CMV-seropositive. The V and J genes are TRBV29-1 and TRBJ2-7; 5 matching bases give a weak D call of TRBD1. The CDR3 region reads CSVEEGHEQYF. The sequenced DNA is TGCAGCGTTGAAGAGGGGCACGAGCAGTACTTC.